This TCR beta chain came from a study of blood T cell repertoires in COVID-19. Study as a whole: The United States, Italy and Spain were the sources of the acute and convalescent COVID-19 samples. PBMCs, B-cell-depleted T cells, or T cells provided the cDNA or gDNA that made up the material.

Germline lookup yields CDR1 SGHTA and CDR2 FQGTGA. V lost 8 bases to trimming and J lost 5 bases, with 15 bases between them. The CDR3 is 14 amino acids. Original data processing: Amplification of reference gene primers provided the estimated nucleated cell counts. Sequencing used immunoSEQ multiplex PCR; TCRdb keeps in-frame clones, though not all of them. The V and J calls and the clone size are those of that table, but D and trimming were determined from the DNA. The table includes about 130,000 clones, roughly four fifths detected once. The age range of participants was 18 to 89 years, with residence in about two dozen US areas.

V gene TRBV7-3 combines with J gene TRBJ2-2; maybe TRBD1 (7 bases). The sequenced material came from PBMCs or T cells enriched from blood (not recorded which). The clonotype originates from a man aged 35-49 years with acute COVID-19. CDR3 amino acids: CASERQGGTGELFF. Written as DNA, the CDR3 is TGTGCCAGCGAGAGGCAGGGGGGAACCGGGGAGCTGTTTTTT.